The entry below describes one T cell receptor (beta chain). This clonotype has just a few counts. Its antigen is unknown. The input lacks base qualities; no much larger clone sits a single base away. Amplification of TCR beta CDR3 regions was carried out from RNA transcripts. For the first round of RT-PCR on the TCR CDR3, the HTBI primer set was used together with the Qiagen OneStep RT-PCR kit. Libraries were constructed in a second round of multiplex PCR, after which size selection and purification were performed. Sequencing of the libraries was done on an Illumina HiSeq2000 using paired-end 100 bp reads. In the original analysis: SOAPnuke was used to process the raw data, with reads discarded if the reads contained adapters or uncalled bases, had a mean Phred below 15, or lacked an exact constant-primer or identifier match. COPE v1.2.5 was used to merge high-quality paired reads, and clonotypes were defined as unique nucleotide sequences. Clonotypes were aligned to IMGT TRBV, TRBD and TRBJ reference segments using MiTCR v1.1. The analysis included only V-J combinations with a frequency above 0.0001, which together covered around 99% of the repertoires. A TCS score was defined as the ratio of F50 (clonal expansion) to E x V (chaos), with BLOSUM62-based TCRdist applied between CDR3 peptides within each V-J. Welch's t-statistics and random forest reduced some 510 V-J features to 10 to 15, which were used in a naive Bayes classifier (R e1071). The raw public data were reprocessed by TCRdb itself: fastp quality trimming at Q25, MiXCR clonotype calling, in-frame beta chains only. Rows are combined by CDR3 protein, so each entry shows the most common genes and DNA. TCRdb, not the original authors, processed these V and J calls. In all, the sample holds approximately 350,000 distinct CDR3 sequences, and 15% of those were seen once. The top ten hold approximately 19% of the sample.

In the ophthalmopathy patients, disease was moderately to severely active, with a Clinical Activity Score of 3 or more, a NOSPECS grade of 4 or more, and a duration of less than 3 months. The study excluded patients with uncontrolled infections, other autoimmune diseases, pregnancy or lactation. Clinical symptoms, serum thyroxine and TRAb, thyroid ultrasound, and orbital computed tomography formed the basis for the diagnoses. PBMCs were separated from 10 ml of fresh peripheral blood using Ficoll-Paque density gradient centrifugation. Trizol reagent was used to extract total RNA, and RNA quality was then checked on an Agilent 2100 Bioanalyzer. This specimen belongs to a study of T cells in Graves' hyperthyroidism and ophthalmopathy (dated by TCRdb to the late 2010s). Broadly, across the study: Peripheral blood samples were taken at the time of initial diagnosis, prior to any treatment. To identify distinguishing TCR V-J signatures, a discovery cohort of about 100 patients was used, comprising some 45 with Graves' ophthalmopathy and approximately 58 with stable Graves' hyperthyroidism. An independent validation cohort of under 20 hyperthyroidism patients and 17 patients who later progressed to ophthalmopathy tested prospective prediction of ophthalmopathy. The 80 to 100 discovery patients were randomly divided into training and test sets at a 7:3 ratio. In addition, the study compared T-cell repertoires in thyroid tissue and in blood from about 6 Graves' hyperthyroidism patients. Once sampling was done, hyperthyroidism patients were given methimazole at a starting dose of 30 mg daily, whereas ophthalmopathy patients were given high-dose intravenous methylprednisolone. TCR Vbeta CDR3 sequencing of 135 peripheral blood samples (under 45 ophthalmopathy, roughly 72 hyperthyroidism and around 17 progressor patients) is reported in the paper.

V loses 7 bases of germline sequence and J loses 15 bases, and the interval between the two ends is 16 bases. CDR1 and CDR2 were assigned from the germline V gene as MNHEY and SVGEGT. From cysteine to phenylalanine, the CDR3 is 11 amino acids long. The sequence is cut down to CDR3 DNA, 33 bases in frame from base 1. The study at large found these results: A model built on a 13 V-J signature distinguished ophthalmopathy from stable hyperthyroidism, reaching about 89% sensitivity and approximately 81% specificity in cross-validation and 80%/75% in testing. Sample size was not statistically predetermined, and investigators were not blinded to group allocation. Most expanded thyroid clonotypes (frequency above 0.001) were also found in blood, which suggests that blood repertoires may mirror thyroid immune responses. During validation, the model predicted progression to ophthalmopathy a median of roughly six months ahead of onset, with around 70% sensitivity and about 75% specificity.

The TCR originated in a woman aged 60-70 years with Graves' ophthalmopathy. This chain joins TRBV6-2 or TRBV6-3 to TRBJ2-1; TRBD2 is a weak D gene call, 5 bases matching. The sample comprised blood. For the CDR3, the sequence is CASTMDSTRFF. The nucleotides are TGTGCCAGCACCATGGACTCCACTCGGTTCTTC.